This entry lists 13 T cell receptor beta chains sequenced from one sample in a study of CD8+ T cells in alopecia areata (dated by TCRdb to 2016 to 2018). Library generation was performed with the immunoSEQ multiplex PCR assay. RNA was extracted from all samples and reverse transcribed into cDNA as template for TCR sequencing. TCRdb retrieved this table from immuneACCESS and kept in-frame rearrangements only. Not all clones are present; in checked studies, unresolved V genes account for under half, and no reason is known for the remainder. Present in this sample are about 110,000 clones, around 55% of which were seen just once. 20% to 25% of the sample comes from the top ten. The sequenced sample was CD8+ T cells sorted from blood. The source is a human donor in good health.

J is TRBJ1-2 and V is TRBV5-1; D is undetermined. Germline CDR1 is SGHRS and CDR2 is YFSETQ. The CDR3 spans 13 residues. The ends were cut back, 5 bases at V and 3 bases at J, with 11 bases in the middle. CDR3 nucleotide sequence: TGCGCCAGCAGAGGTGTACAGTACTATGGCTACACCTTC. Translated, it gives CASRGVQYYGYTF.

V and J are TRBV13 and TRBJ2-7; 10 nucleotides align to TRBD1. The CDR3 has 14 residues. With 3 bases clipped from V and 3 bases from J, the junction kept 2 bases outside the gene matches. Germline V gives CDR1 PRHDT, CDR2 FYEKMQ (reference sequence). CDR3 amino acids: CASSFGTGDYEQYF. CDR3 bases: TGTGCCAGCAGCTTTGGGACAGGGGACTACGAGCAGTACTTC.

This clone has only one observation. The V and J genes are TRBV4-1 and TRBJ1-1; D gene ambiguous. Germline CDR1 MGHRA, CDR2 YSYEKL. The CDR3 spans 12 residues. The germline V and J ends were trimmed by 7 bases and 4 bases, with 10 bases remaining between them. CDR3 loop: CASTARGTEAFF. CDR3 DNA sequence: TGCGCCAGCACGGCTCGTGGCACTGAAGCTTTCTTT.

The rearrangement links TRBV7-9 to TRBJ2-3, with 7 bases aligning to TRBD2. J gave up 6 bases and V 3 bases, and 6 bases lay outside the gene matches. This CDR3 spans 14 amino acids. Germline V lookup: CDR1 SEHNR, CDR2 FQNEAQ (reference sequence). The CDR3 protein is CASSLAGVSDTQYF. In DNA, the CDR3 is TGTGCCAGCAGCTTGGCGGGGGTGTCGGATACGCAGTATTTT.

The chain is built from TRBV19 and TRBJ2-1; D is ambiguous. Per germline, CDR1 LNHDA and CDR2 SQIVND (reference sequence). This CDR3 spans 16 amino acids. The ends were cut back, 2 bases at V and 0 bases at J, with 11 bases in the middle. DNA for the CDR3: TGTGCCAGTAGTATAATGCATCAGAGCTCCTACAATGAGCAGTTCTTC. Translated: CASSIMHQSSYNEQFF.

The CDR3 sequence is CASGPSPYEQYF. The CDR3 DNA reads as TGTGCTAGTGGTCCTAGCCCCTACGAGCAGTACTTC. The chain joins TRBV12-5 to TRBJ2-7, with D possibly TRBD2 on 5 matching bases. Germline V gene data show CDR1 as LGHNT and CDR2 as FRNRAP. The CDR3 covers 12 residues. Between the trimmed V and J ends, which lost 5 bases and 2 bases, there was a span of 7 bases.

The V call is TRBV6-5, the J call TRBJ2-1; D ambiguous. Germline CDR1 MNHEY, CDR2 SVGAGI. The CDR3 consists of 13 residues. V was shortened by 1 base and J by 7 bases, with 8 bases between the two germline ends. The CDR3 spells CASSYLGSNEQFF. Here the CDR3 DNA reads TGTGCCAGCAGTTACTTAGGTTCAAATGAGCAGTTCTTC.

The chain links TRBV20-1 to TRBJ1-6; D is uncertain. The CDR3 is 10 amino acids. Trimming removed 1 base from V and 10 bases from J, with 2 bases in between. The germline V gene has CDR1 DFQATT and CDR2 SNEGSKA (reference sequence). The CDR3, as DNA: TGCAGTGCTAGAGGCTCACCCCTCCACTTT. It yields the protein CSARGSPLHF.

This rearrangement joins TRBV2 to TRBJ2-5; D is perhaps TRBD1 (7 bases). CDR3 length: 15 residues. Germline CDR1 and CDR2: SNHLY and FYNNEI. V lost 7 bases, J lost 0 bases, and 15 bases lay in between. CDR3 in DNA: TGTGCCAGCACGGGGGACAGCTACTACCAAGAGACCCAGTACTTC. It specifies CASTGDSYYQETQYF.

This clone came up a few times. The CDR3 is CASSGEMNTEAFF. For the CDR3, the DNA is TGTGCCAGCAGTGGGGAGATGAACACTGAAGCTTTCTTT. The chain employs TRBV2 and TRBJ1-1; D is unclear. CDR3 length: 13 residues. The germline V gene has CDR1 SNHLY and CDR2 FYNNEI. V was shortened by 4 bases and J by 0 bases, with 6 bases between the two germline ends.

The chain links TRBV6-1 to TRBJ2-5, with D unclear. V was shortened by 1 base and J by 5 bases, with 14 bases between the two germline ends. Germline CDR1 MNHNS, CDR2 SASEGT. The CDR3 runs to 15 residues. CDR3: CASSEEGRLGETQYF. Written as DNA, the CDR3 is TGTGCCAGCAGTGAAGAGGGTCGTTTAGGGGAGACCCAGTACTTC.

This chain links TRBV7-8 with TRBJ2-5; D unclear. Germline assignment: CDR1 SGHVS and CDR2 FQNEAQ. This CDR3 comprises 14 residues. Trimming removed 5 bases from V and 2 bases from J, with 12 bases in between. CDR3 in amino acids: CASSPERAQETQYF. CDR3 coding DNA: TGTGCCAGCAGCCCAGAAAGGGCTCAAGAGACCCAGTACTTC.

This chain uses TRBV7-8 with TRBJ2-5; D is perhaps TRBD1 (5 bases). Looked up from germline, CDR1 is SGHVS and CDR2 is FQNEAQ. V was cut by 6 bases and J by 2 bases, with 13 bases left in between. The CDR3 length is 14 residues. CDR3 DNA: TGTGCCAGCAGACCCCCAGGGCAACAAGAGACCCAGTACTTC. Protein: CASRPPGQQETQYF.